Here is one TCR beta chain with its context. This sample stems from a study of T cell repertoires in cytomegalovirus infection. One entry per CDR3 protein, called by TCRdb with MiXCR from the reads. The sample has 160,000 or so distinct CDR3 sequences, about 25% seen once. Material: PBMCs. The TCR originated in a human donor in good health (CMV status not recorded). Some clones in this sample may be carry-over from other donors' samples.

The CDR3 sequence is CAITKGQKNTEAFF. The DNA for the CDR3 is TGTGCCATTACAAAGGGACAGAAAAACACTGAAGCTTTCTTT. This sequence joins TRBV12-3 or TRBV12-4 and TRBJ1-1; 7 positions match TRBD1. The length of the CDR3 is 14 residues. The V gene end was trimmed by 10 bases and the J gene end by 2 bases; junction bases not matched to a gene: 10.